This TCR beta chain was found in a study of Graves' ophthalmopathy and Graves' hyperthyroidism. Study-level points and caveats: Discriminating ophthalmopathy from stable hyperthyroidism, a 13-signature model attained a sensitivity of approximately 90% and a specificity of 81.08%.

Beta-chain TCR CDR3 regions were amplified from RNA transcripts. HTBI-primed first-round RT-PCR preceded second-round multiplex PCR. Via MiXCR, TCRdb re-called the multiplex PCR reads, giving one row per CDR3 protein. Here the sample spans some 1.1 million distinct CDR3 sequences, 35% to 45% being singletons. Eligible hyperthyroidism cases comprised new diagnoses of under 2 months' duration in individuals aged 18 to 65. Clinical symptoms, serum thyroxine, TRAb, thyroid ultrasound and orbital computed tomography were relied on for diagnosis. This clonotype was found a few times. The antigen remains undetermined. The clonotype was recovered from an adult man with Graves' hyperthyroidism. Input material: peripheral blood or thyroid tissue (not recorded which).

CDR3: CASSLKGAVGYTF. CDR3 nucleotides: TGTGCCAGCAGTTTAAAGGGGGCGGTTGGCTACACCTTC. The chain employs TRBV28 and TRBJ1-2, with 7 positions matching TRBD1. V was clipped by 2 bases and J by 7 bases; unmatched bases: 4. Germline lookup yields CDR1 MDHEN and CDR2 SYDVKM. This CDR3 contains 13 residues.